One and the same sample provided the 11 T cell receptor beta chains below, sequenced in a study of cytomegalovirus exposure and HLA in healthy donors. Generated by immunoSEQ multiplex PCR, the TCRdb table keeps only in-frame clones and is missing some. Of fewer than 150,000 clones in the sample, roughly 86% are singletons; the top ten hold roughly 1.4%. The sample consisted of PBMCs. The receptors stem from a man aged 25-45 years in good health and CMV-seronegative.

The chain employs TRBV5-1 and TRBJ1-4; 11 nucleotides align to TRBD1. This CDR3 region has 16 residues. V lost 4 bases to trimming and J lost 4 bases; unmatched junction nucleotides: 6. CDR1 and CDR2 from the germline V gene are SGHRS and YFSETQ. CDR3 DNA sequence: TGCGCCAGCAGCCTCAGGACAGGGGGCGTTAATGAAAAACTGTTTTTT. Its translation is CASSLRTGGVNEKLFF.

The chain couples TRBV6-1 to TRBJ2-1, with D uncertain. The length of the CDR3 is 15 residues. Germline lookup yields CDR1 MNHNS and CDR2 SASEGT. V was trimmed by 1 base and J by 2 bases, leaving 9 bases between them. The CDR3 loop reads CASSEDVLAYNEQFF. The DNA for the CDR3 is TGTGCCAGCAGTGAAGATGTCTTAGCCTACAATGAGCAGTTCTTC.

In this sample, this clone turned up a few times. This chain connects TRBV9 to TRBJ2-2, with TRBD1 matching over 9 bases. V lost 3 bases to trimming and J lost 9 bases; unmatched junction nucleotides: 12. CDR1 is SGDLS, CDR2 YYNGEE, per germline. The CDR3 is 16 amino acids. The CDR3 sequence is CASSAGRDRVMRELFF. The CDR3 coding sequence is TGTGCCAGCAGCGCCGGCCGGGACAGGGTTATGCGGGAGCTGTTTTTT.

The V call is TRBV19, the J call TRBJ2-1; 7 nucleotides line up with TRBD1. V lost 6 bases, J lost 1 base, and 3 bases stayed unmatched. Per the germline V gene, CDR1 is LNHDA and CDR2 is SQIVND (reference sequence). There are 14 residues in the CDR3. This chain's CDR3 is CASRNRGSYNEQFF. Here the CDR3 DNA reads TGTGCCAGTAGGAACAGGGGATCCTACAATGAGCAGTTCTTC. The full variable domain, with the rest looked up from reference TRBV19 and TRBJ2-1, is DGGITQSPKYLFRKEGQNVTLSCEQNLNHDAMYWYRQDPGQGLRLIYYSQIVNDFQKGDIAEGYSVSREKKESFPLTVTSAQKNPTAFYLCASRNRGSYNEQFFGPGTRLTVL.

The chain uses TRBV4-2 and TRBJ1-1; maybe TRBD1 (5 bases). Trimming took 4 bases from V and 3 from J, leaving 15 bases between them. CDR1 LGHNA and CDR2 YNFKEQ come from the germline V gene. CDR3 length: 15 residues. This chain's CDR3 is CASSPLGGEDTEAFF. DNA of the CDR3: TGTGCCAGCAGCCCCCTGGGGGGGGAGGACACTGAAGCTTTCTTT.

The rearrangement uses TRBV9 and TRBJ2-2; 14 bases are a match to TRBD2. Germline loops: CDR1 SGDLS, CDR2 YYNGEE. The CDR3 sequence is 16 residues long. After removal of 3 bases from V and 7 bases from J, the junction contained 5 bases not matched to a gene. Here the CDR3 reads CASSAGTSGSSGELFF. CDR3 DNA sequence: TGTGCCAGCAGCGCCGGGACTAGCGGGAGTAGCGGGGAGCTGTTTTTT.

This sequence joins TRBV12-5 and TRBJ2-2; D is unresolved. The ends were cut back, 0 bases at V and 1 base at J, with 15 bases in the middle. CDR3 length: 18 residues. Germline lookup yields CDR1 LGHNT and CDR2 FRNRAP. This CDR3 reads CASGLVVGTMQNTGELFF. In nucleotides, the CDR3 is TGTGCTAGTGGTTTGGTAGTGGGCACAATGCAGAACACCGGGGAGCTGTTTTTT. Using reference TRBV12-5 and TRBJ2-2 for the parts outside the CDR3, the full variable domain is DARVTQTPRHKVTEMGQEVTMRCQPILGHNTVFWYRQTMMQGLELLAYFRNRAPLDDSGMPKDRFSAEMPDATLATLKIQPSEPRDSAVYFCASGLVVGTMQNTGELFFGEGSRLTVL.

J is TRBJ1-5 and V is TRBV19; D ambiguous. Germline V gene sequence: CDR1 LNHDA, CDR2 SQIVND (reference sequence). This CDR3 has 15 residues. V lost 3 bases, J lost 2 bases, and 11 bases lay in between. The DNA for the CDR3 is TGTGCCAGTAGTATCTGGGGAGAGGGCAATCAGCCCCAGCATTTT. Translated: CASSIWGEGNQPQHF.

The chain carries TRBV11-3 and TRBJ2-3; a possible D gene is TRBD2 (7 bases). Germline values: CDR1 SGHNT, CDR2 YENEEA. The CDR3 is 16 residues long. V lost 8 bases, J lost 5 bases, and 23 bases lay in between. The CDR3 DNA reads TGTGCCAGCGCCTGGGGGCTAGCGGCGAGAGAAGATACGCAGTATTTT. Its translation: CASAWGLAAREDTQYF.

The chain recombines TRBV12-5 with TRBJ1-3, with TRBD1 matching over 8 bases. From germline, CDR1 is LGHNT and CDR2 FRNRAP. V shed 6 bases and J 6 bases; nucleotides not matched to a gene: 4. This CDR3 has 13 amino acids. CDR3 amino acids: CASGKTGANTIYF. The CDR3 nucleotides read TGTGCTAGTGGCAAGACAGGGGCAAACACCATATATTTT.

The chain carries TRBV10-1 and TRBJ2-1, with TRBD2 matching 14 bases. The ends lost 4 bases at V and 9 bases at J; junction bases unmatched: 5. Germline V gives CDR1 WNHNN, CDR2 SYGVQD (reference sequence). The CDR3 runs 15 residues. In nucleotides, the CDR3 is TGCGCCAGCAGTGTAGGGACTAGCGGGAGCCCTGAGCAGTTCTTC. Protein sequence: CASSVGTSGSPEQFF.